A single sample is the source of the 7 T cell receptor beta chains below, sequenced in a study of shared clonotypes between healthy human individuals. Only in-frame clones appear in the TCRdb table, and some are missing; sequencing was by immunoSEQ multiplex PCR. There are approximately 620,000 clones in the sample; approximately 97% occur only once, and 0.057% lies in the top ten. Sequenced sample: naive CD4+ T cells sorted from blood. Indicated subset: CD45RA+ positively selected. Every receptor here comes from a woman in her twenties or thirties in good health.

The CDR3 here is CATSSPRTGNYGQPQHF. In DNA form, the CDR3 reads TGTGCCACCAGCTCCCCTAGGACAGGGAACTACGGTCAGCCCCAGCATTTT. This chain uses TRBV15 with TRBJ1-5, with 8 bases identical to TRBD1. Looked up from germline, CDR1 is LNHNV and CDR2 is YYDKDF (reference sequence). The CDR3 runs 17 residues. Unmatched junction bases numbered 15, after V lost 5 bases and J lost 6 bases.

V and J are TRBV5-1 and TRBJ2-1; D possibly corresponds to TRBD2 (6 bases). CDR1 and CDR2 from the germline V gene are SGHRS and YFSETQ. The V gene lost 0 bases and the J gene lost 7 bases, with 11 bases spanning the gap. This CDR3 contains 14 residues. CDR3 loop: CASSLARAGNEQFF. CDR3 bases: TGCGCCAGCAGCTTGGCCAGGGCGGGGAATGAGCAGTTCTTC.

This clone was counted a single time. The chain couples TRBV27 to TRBJ2-1; 13 bases map to TRBD2. The CDR3 is 15 residues long. Germline trimming cut 7 bases from V and 8 bases from J; bases unmatched to any gene: 8. Looked up from germline, CDR1 is MNHEY and CDR2 is SMNVEV (reference sequence). The CDR3 here is CASTPGLAGLHEQFF. The CDR3 bases are TGTGCCAGCACCCCGGGACTAGCGGGGTTGCATGAGCAGTTCTTC.

V is TRBV10-3 and J is TRBJ2-1; D is uncertain. The CDR3 covers 16 residues. Germline loops: CDR1 ENHRY, CDR2 SYGVKD. V lost 3 bases and J lost 2, with 14 bases in between. The CDR3 protein is CAISDLREMAYNEQFF. The CDR3 DNA is TGTGCCATCAGTGACTTACGAGAGATGGCCTACAATGAGCAGTTCTTC.

The V and J genes are TRBV7-9 and TRBJ2-2; no reliable D call. V was cut by 4 bases and J by 1 base, with 16 bases left in between. The CDR3 runs 17 residues. The V gene's germline CDR1 is SEHNR and CDR2 FQNEAQ (reference sequence). CDR3 sequence: CASSSPRQRMNTGELFF. The DNA of the CDR3 is TGTGCCAGCAGCTCTCCCCGTCAAAGGATGAACACCGGGGAGCTGTTTTTT.

The chain joins TRBV13 to TRBJ2-3; D is ambiguous. The V end lost 2 bases, the J end lost 2 bases, and 8 bases lay between the germline ends. There are 14 residues in the CDR3. CDR1 and CDR2 (germline): PRHDT, FYEKMQ (reference sequence). Written as DNA, the CDR3 is TGTGCCAGCAGCTTAATAGGAATCACAGATACGCAGTATTTT. Translating gives CASSLIGITDTQYF.

This clone was detected only once. This chain links TRBV7-8 with TRBJ1-4; TRBD1 matches at 7 bases. The CDR3 covers 16 residues. CDR1 and CDR2 from the germline V gene are SGHVS and FQNEAQ. V lost 5 bases, J lost 1 base, and 7 bases stayed unmatched. This CDR3 is CASSLATGVTNEKLFF. Written as DNA, the CDR3 is TGTGCCAGCAGCCTCGCAACAGGGGTAACTAATGAAAAACTGTTTTTT.